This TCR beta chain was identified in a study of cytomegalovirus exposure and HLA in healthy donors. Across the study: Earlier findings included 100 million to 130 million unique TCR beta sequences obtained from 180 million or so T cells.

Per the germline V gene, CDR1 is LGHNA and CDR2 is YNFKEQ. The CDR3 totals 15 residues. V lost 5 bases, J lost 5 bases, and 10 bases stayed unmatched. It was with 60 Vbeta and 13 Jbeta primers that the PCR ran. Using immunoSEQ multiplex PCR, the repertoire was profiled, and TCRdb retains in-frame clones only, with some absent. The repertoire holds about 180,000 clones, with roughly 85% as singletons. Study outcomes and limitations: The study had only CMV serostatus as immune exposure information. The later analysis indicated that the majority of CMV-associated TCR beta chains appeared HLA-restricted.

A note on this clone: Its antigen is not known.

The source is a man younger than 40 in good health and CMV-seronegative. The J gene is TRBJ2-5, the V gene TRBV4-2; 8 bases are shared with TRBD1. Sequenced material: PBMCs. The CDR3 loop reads CASSSSRQGWETQYF. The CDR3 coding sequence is TGTGCCAGCAGCTCCTCAAGACAGGGGTGGGAGACCCAGTACTTC.